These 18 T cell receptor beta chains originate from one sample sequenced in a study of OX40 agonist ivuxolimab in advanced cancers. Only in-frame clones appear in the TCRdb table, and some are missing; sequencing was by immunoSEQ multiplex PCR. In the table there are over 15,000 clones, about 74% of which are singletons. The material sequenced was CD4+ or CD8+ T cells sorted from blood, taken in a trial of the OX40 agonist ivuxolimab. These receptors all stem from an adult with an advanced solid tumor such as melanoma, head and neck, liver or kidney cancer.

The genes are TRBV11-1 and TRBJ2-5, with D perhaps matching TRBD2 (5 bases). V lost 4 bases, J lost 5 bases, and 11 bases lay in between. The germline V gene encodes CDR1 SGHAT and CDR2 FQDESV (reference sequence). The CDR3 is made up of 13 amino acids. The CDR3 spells CASSSGLGETQYF. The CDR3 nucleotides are TGTGCCAGCAGCTCGGGATTGGGGGAGACCCAGTACTTC.

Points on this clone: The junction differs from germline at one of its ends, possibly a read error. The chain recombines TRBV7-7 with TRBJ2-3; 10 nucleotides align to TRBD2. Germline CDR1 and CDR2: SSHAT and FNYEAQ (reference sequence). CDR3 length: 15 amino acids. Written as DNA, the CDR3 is TGTGCTAGCAGCTTAGGAGCGGGGGGGTCAGATACGCAGTATTTT. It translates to CASSLGAGGSDTQYF.

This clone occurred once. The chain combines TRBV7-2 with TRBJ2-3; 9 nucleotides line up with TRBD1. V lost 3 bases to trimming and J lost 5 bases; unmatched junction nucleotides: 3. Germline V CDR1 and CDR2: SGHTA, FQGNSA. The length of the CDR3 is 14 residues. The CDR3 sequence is CASSLGQGGDTQYF. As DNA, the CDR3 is TGTGCCAGCAGCTTGGGACAGGGAGGAGATACGCAGTATTTT. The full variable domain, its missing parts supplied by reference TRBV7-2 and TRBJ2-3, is GAGVSQSPSNKVTEKGKDVELRCDPISGHTALYWYRQSLGQGLEFLIYFQGNSAPDKSGLPSDRFSAERTGGSVSTLTIQRTQQEDSAVYLCASSLGQGGDTQYFGPGTRLTVL.

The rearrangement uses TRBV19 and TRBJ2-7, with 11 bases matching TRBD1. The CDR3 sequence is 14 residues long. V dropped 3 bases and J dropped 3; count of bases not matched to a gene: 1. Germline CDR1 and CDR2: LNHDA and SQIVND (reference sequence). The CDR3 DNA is TGTGCCAGTAGTATGGGGACAGGGGGCTACGAGCAGTACTTC. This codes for CASSMGTGGYEQYF.

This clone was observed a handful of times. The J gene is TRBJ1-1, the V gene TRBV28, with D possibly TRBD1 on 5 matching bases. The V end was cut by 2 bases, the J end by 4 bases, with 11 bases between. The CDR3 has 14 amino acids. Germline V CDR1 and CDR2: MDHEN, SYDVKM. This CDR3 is CASSLGAMGTEAFF. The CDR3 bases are TGTGCCAGCAGTTTAGGGGCTATGGGCACTGAAGCTTTCTTT.

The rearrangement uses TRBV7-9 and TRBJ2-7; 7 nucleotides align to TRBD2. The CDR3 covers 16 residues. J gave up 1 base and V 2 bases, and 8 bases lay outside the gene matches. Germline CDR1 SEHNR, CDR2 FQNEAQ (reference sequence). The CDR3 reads CASSLNTASGSYEQYF. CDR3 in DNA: TGTGCCAGCAGCTTAAACACGGCTAGCGGATCCTACGAGCAGTACTTC.

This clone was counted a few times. The CDR3 DNA follows: TGTGCCAGCTCACCTCCGAGGGCAGACTATGGCTACACCTTC. As protein: CASSPPRADYGYTF. The chain couples TRBV18 to TRBJ1-2; D gene uncertain. V lost 3 bases, J lost 3 bases, and 11 bases lay in between. Germline V gene data show CDR1 as KGHSH and CDR2 as LQKENI. This CDR3 has 14 amino acids.

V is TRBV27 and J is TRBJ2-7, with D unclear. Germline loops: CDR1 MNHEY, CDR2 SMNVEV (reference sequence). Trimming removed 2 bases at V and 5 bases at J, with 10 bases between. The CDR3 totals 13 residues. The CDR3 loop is CASSLRVTDEQYF. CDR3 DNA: TGTGCCAGCAGTTTAAGGGTTACCGACGAGCAGTACTTC.

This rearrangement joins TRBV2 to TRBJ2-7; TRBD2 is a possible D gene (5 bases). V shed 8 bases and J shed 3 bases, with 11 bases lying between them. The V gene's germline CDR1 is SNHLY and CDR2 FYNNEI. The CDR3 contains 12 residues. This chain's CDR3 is CASAGYSYEQYF. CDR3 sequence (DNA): TGTGCCAGCGCGGGCTATAGCTACGAGCAGTACTTC.

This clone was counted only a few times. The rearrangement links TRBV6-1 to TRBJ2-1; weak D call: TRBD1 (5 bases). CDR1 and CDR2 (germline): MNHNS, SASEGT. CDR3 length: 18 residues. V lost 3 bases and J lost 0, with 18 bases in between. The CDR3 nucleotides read TGTGCCAGCAGTGATTTCGTTAGGGCAGGGCGCTCCTACAATGAGCAGTTCTTC. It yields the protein CASSDFVRAGRSYNEQFF.

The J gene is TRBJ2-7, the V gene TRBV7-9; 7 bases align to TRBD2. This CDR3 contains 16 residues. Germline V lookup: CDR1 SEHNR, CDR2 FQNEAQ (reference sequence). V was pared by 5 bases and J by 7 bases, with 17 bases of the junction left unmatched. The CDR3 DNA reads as TGTGCCAGCAGCCCCACGGGGGGACCGGCCGAGTGGGAGCAGTACTTC. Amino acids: CASSPTGGPAEWEQYF.

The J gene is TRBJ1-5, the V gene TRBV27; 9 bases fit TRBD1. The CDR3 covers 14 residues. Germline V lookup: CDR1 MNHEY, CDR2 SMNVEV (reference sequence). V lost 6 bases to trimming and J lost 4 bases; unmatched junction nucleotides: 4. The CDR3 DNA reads TGTGCCAGCAGCCCCGGACAGGGGAATCAGCCCCAGCATTTT. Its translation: CASSPGQGNQPQHF.

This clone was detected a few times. The CDR3 coding sequence is TGTGCCAGTACCACTCCGGTATACTCTGGAAACACCATATATTTT. Translation: CASTTPVYSGNTIYF. The J gene is TRBJ1-3, the V gene TRBV19; no clear D. The CDR3 covers 15 residues. V was shortened by 7 bases and J by 0 bases, with 13 bases between the two germline ends. The V gene's germline CDR1 is LNHDA and CDR2 SQIVND (reference sequence).

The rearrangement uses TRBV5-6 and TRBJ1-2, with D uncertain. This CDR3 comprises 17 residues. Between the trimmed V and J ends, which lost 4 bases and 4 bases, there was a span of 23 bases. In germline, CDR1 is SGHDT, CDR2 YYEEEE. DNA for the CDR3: TGTGCCAGCAGCCCCAGGTGGGGAGAGCAGCACCTCTATGGCTACACCTTC. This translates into CASSPRWGEQHLYGYTF.

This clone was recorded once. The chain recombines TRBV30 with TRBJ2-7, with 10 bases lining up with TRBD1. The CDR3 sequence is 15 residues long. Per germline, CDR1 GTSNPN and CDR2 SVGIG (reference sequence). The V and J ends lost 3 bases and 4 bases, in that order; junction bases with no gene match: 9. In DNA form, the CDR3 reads TGTGCCTGGAGGGCCGGGACAGGGGAGGTTTACGAGCAGTACTTC. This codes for CAWRAGTGEVYEQYF.

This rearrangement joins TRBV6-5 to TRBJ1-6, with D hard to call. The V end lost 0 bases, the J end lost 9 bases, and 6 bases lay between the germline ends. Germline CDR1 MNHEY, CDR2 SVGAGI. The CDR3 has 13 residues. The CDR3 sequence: CASSYSDGSPLHF. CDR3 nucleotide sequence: TGTGCCAGCAGTTACTCGGACGGTTCACCCCTCCACTTT.

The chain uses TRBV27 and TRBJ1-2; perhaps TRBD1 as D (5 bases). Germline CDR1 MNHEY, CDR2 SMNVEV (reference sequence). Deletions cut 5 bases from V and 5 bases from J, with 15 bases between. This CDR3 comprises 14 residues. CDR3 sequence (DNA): TGTGCCAGCAGTCCGGGGACGGCTTCTTATGGCTACACCTTC. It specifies CASSPGTASYGYTF.

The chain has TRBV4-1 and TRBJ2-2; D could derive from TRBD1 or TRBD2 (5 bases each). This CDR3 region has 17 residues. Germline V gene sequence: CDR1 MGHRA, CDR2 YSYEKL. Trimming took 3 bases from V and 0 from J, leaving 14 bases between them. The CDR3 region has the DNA TGCGCCAGCAGCCAGCCAGTGGGGACCTCGAACACCGGGGAGCTGTTTTTT. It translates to CASSQPVGTSNTGELFF.